The T cell receptor (beta chain) under discussion was sequenced for a study of OX40 agonist ivuxolimab in advanced cancers. About the research overall: Ivuxolimab, which is an agonistic anti-OX40 (CD134) antibody, was administered to the patients.

Autoimmune disease history or systemic immunosuppression led to patient exclusion. Trimming took 2 bases from V and 7 from J, leaving 14 bases between them. Germline CDR1 MNHEY, CDR2 SMNVEV (reference sequence). CDR3 length: 14 residues. The table came from immunoSEQ multiplex PCR; TCRdb's copy has only in-frame clones and leaves some out. The sample contains tens of thousands of clones, around 89% of which appear only once. The specimen comprised CD4+ or CD8+ T cells sorted from blood, sampled in a trial of the OX40 agonist ivuxolimab. This receptor was identified in an adult with an advanced solid tumor such as melanoma, head and neck, liver or kidney cancer. The V and J genes are TRBV27 and TRBJ1-1, with no clear D. The CDR3 region has the DNA TGTGCCAGCAGTTTACGTTTATGGGCTGGTGAAGCTTTCTTT. Its translation is CASSLRLWAGEAFF.